This entry lists 10 T cell receptor beta chains sequenced from one sample in a study of long-term antiretroviral therapy in people with HIV. Running of the v3.0 immunoSEQ assay took place at survey level. The assay was immunoSEQ multiplex PCR, and TCRdb's table has in-frame clones only and misses some. The table records roughly 30,000 clones, roughly 85% of them present only once. The input for sequencing was unsorted PBMCs, taken 0.8 years before starting antiretroviral therapy. These receptor sequences come from a man aged 18 to 30 with HIV.

The J gene is TRBJ2-1, the V gene TRBV7-9, with 7 bases matching TRBD1. The V and J ends lost 3 bases and 9 bases, in that order; junction bases with no gene match: 5. Germline CDR1 is SEHNR and CDR2 is FQNEAQ (reference sequence). This CDR3 spans 13 amino acids. The CDR3 here is CASSLAGGIEQFF. The CDR3 DNA reads as TGTGCCAGCAGCTTGGCAGGGGGAATTGAGCAGTTCTTC. Variable domain in full (rest from reference TRBV7-9 and TRBJ2-1): DTGVSQNPRHKITKRGQNVTFRCDPISEHNRLYWYRQTLGQGPEFLTYFQNEAQLEKSRLLSDRFSAERPKGSFSTLEIQRTEQGDSAMYLCASSLAGGIEQFFGPGTRLTVL.

This chain uses TRBV5-6 with TRBJ1-3; 7 bases map to TRBD1. Germline V gene sequence: CDR1 SGHDT, CDR2 YYEEEE. The CDR3 loop spans 15 amino acids. The V and J ends lost 4 bases and 0 bases, in that order; junction bases with no gene match: 4. CDR3 protein: CASSLTGDSGNTIYF. In DNA form, the CDR3 reads TGTGCCAGCAGCCTCACAGGGGACTCTGGAAACACCATATATTTT.

V usage is TRBV5-8 and J usage is TRBJ1-2; weak D call: TRBD1 (5 bases). Germline V gene lookup returns CDR1 SGHTS and CDR2 YDEGEE. V lost 1 base and J lost 1, with 14 bases in between. The CDR3 runs to 16 residues. The chain's CDR3 is CASSLWLGGLNYGYTF. CDR3 nucleotide sequence: TGTGCCAGCAGCTTGTGGCTCGGGGGACTTAACTATGGCTACACCTTC.

This chain uses TRBV5-4 with TRBJ2-1, with 14 positions matching TRBD2. Germline V gives CDR1 SGHNT, CDR2 YYREEE (reference sequence). The CDR3 totals 17 residues. The ends lost 0 bases at V and 6 bases at J; junction bases unmatched: 5. CDR3 DNA: TGTGCCAGCAGCTTGGGGACTAGCGGGGGGCTAGCCAATGAGCAGTTCTTC. Amino acids: CASSLGTSGGLANEQFF.

The chain links TRBV7-8 to TRBJ2-7; D is unclear. This CDR3 is 13 amino acids long. Germline lookup yields CDR1 SGHVS and CDR2 FQNEAQ. The V end lost 5 bases, the J end lost 7 bases, and 15 bases lay between the germline ends. Here the CDR3 DNA reads TGTGCCAGCAGCCAAGCCATTCTCAGGGAGCAGTACTTC. Translation gives CASSQAILREQYF.

V usage is TRBV27 and J usage is TRBJ2-7; possible D gene TRBD2, 5 bases. V gave up 6 bases and J gave up 5 bases, with 20 bases separating them. This CDR3 has 15 residues. Germline CDR1 is MNHEY and CDR2 is SMNVEV (reference sequence). Written as DNA, the CDR3 is TGTGCCAGCAGGCCGGCAACTCTAGCTCCCAACGAGCAGTACTTC. It translates to CASRPATLAPNEQYF.

The V gene is TRBV9, the J gene TRBJ2-2; 8 bases agree with TRBD1. This CDR3 contains 15 residues. With V trimmed by 3 bases and J by 7 bases, 8 bases remained unmatched. CDR1 and CDR2 (germline): SGDLS, YYNGEE. The CDR3 protein is CASSDRTGLGGELFF. The CDR3 DNA sequence: TGTGCCAGCAGCGACCGGACAGGGTTAGGCGGGGAGCTGTTTTTT.

This clone occurred a few times. The rearrangement joins TRBV6-6 to TRBJ1-3; no clear D. The CDR3 loop spans 12 amino acids. V shed 8 bases and J shed 4 bases, with 9 bases lying between them. Germline CDR1 is MNHNY and CDR2 is SVGAGI (reference sequence). In DNA, the CDR3 is TGTGCCAGCCGGGAAAAGGGAAACACCATATATTTT. Its protein is CASREKGNTIYF.

V gene TRBV4-1 combines with J gene TRBJ1-3; possibly TRBD1 for D (5 bases). Trimming left V 4 bases short and J 6 bases short, with 16 bases between. This CDR3 has 15 residues. CDR1 and CDR2 from the germline V gene are MGHRA and YSYEKL. The DNA of the CDR3 is TGCGCCAGCAGCCCCACGGGGGGGTTAGCAAACACCATATATTTT. Its protein is CASSPTGGLANTIYF.

V gene TRBV14 combines with J gene TRBJ1-4, with a weak D call TRBD1 (5 bases). Germline-derived CDR1 and CDR2 are SGHDN and FVKESK. With 1 base removed from V and 4 bases from J, the gap between germline ends came to 7 bases. The CDR3 covers 14 residues. CDR3 residues: CASSQGGHNEKLFF. CDR3 DNA: TGTGCCAGCAGCCAAGGGGGCCATAATGAAAAACTGTTTTTT.